This T cell receptor (beta chain) was identified in a study of CD8 T cells in Susac syndrome. V lost 1 base and J lost 5, with 17 bases in between. The germline V gene has CDR1 MGHRA and CDR2 YSYEKL. There are 16 residues in the CDR3. RNA, at about 0.5 to 1 ug, was reverse transcribed with random hexamers. Via MiXCR, TCRdb re-called the immunoSEQ multiplex PCR reads, giving one row per CDR3 protein. The data show about 130,000 distinct CDR3 sequences, around 94% seen once. This clonotype was sampled from a human donor with multiple sclerosis. The source material was CD4+ T cells from PBMCs. The V call is TRBV4-1, the J call TRBJ2-5, with D possibly being TRBD1 (5 bases). The CDR3 reads CASSQVWSQGLETQYF. Here the CDR3 DNA reads TGCGCCAGCAGCCAAGTATGGTCGCAGGGTCTGGAGACCCAGTACTTC.